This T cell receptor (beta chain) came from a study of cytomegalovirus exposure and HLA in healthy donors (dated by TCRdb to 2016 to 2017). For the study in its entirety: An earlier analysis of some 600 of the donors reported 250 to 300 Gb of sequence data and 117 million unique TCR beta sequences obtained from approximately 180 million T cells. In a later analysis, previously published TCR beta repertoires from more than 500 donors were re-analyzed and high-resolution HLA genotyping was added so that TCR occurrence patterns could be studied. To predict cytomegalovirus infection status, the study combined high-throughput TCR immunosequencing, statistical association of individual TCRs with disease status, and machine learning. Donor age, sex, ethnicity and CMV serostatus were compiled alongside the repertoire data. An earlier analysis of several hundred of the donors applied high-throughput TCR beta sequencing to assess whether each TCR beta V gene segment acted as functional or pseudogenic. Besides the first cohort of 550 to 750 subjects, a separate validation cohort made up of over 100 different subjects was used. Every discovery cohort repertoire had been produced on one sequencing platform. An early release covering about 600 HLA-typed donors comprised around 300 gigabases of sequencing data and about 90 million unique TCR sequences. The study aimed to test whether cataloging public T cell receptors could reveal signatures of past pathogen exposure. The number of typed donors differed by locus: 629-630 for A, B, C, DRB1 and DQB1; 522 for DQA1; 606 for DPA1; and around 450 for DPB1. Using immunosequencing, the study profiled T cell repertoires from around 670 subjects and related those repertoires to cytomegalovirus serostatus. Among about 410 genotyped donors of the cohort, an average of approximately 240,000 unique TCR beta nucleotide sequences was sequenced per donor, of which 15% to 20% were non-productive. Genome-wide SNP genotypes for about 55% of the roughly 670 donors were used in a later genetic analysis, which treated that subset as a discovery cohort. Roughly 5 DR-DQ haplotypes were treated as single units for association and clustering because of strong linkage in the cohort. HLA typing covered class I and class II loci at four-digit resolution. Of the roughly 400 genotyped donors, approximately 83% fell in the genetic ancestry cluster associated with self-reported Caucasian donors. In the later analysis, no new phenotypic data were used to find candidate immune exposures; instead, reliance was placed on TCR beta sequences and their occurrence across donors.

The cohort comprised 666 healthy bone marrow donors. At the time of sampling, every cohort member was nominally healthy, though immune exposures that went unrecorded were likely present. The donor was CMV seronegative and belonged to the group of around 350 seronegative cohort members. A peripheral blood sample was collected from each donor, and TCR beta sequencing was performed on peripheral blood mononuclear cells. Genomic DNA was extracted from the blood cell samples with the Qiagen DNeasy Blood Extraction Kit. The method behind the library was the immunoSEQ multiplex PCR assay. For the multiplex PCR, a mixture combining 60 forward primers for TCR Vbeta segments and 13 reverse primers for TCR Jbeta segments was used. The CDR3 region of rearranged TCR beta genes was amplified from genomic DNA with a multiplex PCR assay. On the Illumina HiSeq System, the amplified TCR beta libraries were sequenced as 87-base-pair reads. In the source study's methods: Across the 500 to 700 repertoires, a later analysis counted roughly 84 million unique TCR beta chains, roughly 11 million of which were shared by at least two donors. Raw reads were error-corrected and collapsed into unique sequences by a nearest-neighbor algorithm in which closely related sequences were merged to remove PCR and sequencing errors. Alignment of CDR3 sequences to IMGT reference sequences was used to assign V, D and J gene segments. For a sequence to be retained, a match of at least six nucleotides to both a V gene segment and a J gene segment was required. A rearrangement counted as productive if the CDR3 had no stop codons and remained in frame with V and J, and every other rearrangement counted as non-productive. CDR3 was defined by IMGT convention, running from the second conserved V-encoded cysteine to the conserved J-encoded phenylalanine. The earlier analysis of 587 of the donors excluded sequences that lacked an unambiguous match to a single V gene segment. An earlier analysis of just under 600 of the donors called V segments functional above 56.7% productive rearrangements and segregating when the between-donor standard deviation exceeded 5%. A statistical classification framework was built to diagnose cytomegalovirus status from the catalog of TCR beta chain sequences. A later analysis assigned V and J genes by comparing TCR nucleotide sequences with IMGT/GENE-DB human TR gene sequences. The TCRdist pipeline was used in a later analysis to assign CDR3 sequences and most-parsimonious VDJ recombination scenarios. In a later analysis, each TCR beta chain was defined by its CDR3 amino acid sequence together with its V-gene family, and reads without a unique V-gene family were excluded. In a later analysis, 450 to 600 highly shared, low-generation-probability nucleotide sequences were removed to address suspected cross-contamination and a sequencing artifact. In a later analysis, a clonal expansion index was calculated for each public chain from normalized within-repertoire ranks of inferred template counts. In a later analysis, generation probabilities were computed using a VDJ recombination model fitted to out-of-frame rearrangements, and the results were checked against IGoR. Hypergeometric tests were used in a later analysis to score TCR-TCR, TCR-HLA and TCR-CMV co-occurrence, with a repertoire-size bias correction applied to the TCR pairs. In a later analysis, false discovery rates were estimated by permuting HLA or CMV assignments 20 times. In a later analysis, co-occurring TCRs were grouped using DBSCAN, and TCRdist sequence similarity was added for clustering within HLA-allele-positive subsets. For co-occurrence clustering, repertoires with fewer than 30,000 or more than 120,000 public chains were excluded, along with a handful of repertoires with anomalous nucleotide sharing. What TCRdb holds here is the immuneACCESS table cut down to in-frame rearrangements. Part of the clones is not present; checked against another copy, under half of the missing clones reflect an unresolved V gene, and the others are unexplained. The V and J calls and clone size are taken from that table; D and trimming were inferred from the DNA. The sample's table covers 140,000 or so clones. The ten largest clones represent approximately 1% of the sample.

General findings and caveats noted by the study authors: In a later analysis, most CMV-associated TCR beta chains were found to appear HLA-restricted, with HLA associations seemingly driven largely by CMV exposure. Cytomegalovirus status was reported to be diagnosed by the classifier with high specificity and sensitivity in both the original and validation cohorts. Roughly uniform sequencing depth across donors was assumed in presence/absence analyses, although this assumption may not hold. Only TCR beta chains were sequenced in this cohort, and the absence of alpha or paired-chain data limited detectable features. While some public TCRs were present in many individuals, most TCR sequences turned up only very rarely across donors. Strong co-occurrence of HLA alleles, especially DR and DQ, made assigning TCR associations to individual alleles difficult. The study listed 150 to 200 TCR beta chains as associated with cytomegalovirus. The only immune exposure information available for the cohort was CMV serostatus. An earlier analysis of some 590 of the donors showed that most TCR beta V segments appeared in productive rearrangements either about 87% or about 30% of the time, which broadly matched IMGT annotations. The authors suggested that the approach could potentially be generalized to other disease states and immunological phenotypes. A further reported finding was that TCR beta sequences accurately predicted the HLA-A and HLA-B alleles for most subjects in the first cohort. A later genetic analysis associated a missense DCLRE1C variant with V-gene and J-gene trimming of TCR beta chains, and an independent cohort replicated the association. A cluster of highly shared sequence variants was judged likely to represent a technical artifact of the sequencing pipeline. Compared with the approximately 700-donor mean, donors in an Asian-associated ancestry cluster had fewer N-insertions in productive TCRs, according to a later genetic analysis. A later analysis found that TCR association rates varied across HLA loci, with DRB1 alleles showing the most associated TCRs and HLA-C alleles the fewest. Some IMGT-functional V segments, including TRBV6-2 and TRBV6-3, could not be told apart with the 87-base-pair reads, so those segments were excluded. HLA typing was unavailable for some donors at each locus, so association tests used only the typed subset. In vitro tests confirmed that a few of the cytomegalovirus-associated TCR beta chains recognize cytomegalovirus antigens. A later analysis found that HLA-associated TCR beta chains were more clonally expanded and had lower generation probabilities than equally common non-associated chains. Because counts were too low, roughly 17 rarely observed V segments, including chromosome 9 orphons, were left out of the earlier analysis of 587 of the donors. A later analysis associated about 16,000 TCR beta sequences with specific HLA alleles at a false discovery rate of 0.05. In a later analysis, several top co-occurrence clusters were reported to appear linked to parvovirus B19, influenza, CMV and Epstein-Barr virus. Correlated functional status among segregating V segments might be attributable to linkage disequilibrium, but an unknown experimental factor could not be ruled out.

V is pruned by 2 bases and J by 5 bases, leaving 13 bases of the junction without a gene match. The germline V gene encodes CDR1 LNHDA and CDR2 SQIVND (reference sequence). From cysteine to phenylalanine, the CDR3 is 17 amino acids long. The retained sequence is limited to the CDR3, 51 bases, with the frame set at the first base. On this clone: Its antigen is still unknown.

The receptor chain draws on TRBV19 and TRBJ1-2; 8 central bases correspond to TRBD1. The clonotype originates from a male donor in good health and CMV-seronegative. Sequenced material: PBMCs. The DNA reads TGTGCCAGTAGTATACGCCACCCGACAGGGGTTAAGTATGGCTACACCTTC. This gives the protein CASSIRHPTGVKYGYTF. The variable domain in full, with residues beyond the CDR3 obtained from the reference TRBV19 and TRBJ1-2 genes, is DGGITQSPKYLFRKEGQNVTLSCEQNLNHDAMYWYRQDPGQGLRLIYYSQIVNDFQKGDIAEGYSVSREKKESFPLTVTSAQKNPTAFYLCASSIRHPTGVKYGYTFGSGTRLTVV.